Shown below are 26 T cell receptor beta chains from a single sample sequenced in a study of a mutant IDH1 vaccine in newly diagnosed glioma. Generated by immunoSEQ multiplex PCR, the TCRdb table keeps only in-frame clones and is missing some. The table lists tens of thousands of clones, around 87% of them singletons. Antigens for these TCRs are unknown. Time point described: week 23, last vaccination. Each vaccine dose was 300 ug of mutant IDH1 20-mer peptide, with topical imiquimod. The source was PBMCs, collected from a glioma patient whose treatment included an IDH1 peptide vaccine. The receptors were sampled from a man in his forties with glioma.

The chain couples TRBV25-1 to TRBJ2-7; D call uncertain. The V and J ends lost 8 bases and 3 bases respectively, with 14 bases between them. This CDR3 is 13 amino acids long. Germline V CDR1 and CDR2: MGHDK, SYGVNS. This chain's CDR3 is CASCNSNDYEQYF. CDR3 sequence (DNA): TGTGCCAGCTGTAACTCAAATGACTACGAGCAGTACTTC.

CDR3 sequence reads: CASKGLAGFYEQYF. In DNA form, the CDR3 reads TGTGCCAGCAAGGGACTCGCGGGGTTCTACGAGCAGTACTTC. The rearrangement links TRBV2 to TRBJ2-7, with D perhaps TRBD2 (6 bases). V was cut by 7 bases and J by 3 bases, with 16 bases left in between. This CDR3 has 14 amino acids. Looked up from germline, CDR1 is SNHLY and CDR2 is FYNNEI.

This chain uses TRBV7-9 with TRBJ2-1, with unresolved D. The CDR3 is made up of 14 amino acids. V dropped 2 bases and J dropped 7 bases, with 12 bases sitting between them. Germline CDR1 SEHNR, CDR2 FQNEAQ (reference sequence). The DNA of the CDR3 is TGTGCCAGCAGCTTATTTGGCCCGAATAATGAGCAGTTCTTC. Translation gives CASSLFGPNNEQFF.

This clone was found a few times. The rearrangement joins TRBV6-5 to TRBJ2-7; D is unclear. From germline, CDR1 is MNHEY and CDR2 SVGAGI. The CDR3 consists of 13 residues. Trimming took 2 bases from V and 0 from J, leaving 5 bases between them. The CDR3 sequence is CASSYTNSYEQYF. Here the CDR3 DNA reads TGTGCCAGCAGTTACACTAACTCCTACGAGCAGTACTTC.

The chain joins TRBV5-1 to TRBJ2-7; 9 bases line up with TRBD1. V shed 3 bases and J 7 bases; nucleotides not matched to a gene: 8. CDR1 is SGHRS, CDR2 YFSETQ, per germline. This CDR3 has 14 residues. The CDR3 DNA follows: TGCGCCAGCAGCTGGACAGGGGAGGGAGGTGAGCAGTACTTC. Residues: CASSWTGEGGEQYF.

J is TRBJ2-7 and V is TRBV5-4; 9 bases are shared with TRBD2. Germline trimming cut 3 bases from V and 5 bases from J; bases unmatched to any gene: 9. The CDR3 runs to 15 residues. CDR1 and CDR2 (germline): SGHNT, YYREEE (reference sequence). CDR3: CASSSGGSGSHEQYF. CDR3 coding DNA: TGTGCCAGCAGCTCAGGTGGTAGCGGGAGCCACGAGCAGTACTTC. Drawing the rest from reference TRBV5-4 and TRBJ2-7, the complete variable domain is ETGVTQSPTHLIKTRGQQVTLRCSSQSGHNTVSWYQQALGQGPQFIFQYYREEENGRGNFPPRFSGLQFPNYSSELNVNALELDDSALYLCASSSGGSGSHEQYFGPGTRLTVT.

Here the CDR3 DNA reads TGTGCCAGCAGCCGGGAACATCTGCGGGAAAAACTGTTTTTT. Its translation is CASSREHLREKLFF. The V gene is TRBV6-5, the J gene TRBJ1-4, with D unresolved. The V and J ends lost 6 bases and 8 bases respectively, with 16 bases between them. There are 14 residues in the CDR3. Germline V CDR1 and CDR2: MNHEY, SVGAGI.

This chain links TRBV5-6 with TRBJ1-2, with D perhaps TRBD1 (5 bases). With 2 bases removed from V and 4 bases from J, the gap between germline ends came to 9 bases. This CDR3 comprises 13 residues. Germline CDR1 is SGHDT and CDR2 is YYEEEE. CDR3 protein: CASSLGVSYGYTF. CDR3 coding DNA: TGTGCCAGCAGCTTAGGGGTAAGCTATGGCTACACCTTC.

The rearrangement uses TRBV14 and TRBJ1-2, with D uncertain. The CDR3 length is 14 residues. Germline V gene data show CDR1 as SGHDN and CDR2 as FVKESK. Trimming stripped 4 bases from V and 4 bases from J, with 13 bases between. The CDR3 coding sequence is TGTGCCAGCAGCCCCGGAGGGAATCTCTATGGCTACACCTTC. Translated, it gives CASSPGGNLYGYTF. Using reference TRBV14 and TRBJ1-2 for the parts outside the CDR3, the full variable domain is EAGVTQFPSHSVIEKGQTVTLRCDPISGHDNLYWYRRVMGKEIKFLLHFVKESKQDESGMPNNRFLAERTGGTYSTLKVQPAELEDSGVYFCASSPGGNLYGYTFGSGTRLTVV.

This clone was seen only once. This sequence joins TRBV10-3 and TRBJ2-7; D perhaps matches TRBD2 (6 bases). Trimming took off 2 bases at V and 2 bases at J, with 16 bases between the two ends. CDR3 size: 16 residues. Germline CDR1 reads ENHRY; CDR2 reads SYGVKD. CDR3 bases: TGTGCCATCAGTGAGCCATCGGGACTGACACCCTACGAGCAGTACTTC. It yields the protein CAISEPSGLTPYEQYF.

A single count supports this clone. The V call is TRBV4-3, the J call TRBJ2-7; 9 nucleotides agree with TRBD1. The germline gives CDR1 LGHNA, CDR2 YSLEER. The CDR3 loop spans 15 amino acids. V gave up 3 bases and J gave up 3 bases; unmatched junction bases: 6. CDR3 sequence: CASSQQGQGFYEQYF. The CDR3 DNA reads TGCGCCAGCAGCCAGCAAGGACAGGGGTTCTACGAGCAGTACTTC.

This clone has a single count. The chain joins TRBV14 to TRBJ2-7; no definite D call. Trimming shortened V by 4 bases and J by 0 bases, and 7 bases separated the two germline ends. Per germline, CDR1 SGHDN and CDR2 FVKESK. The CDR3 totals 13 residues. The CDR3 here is CASSLQPSYEQYF. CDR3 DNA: TGTGCCAGCAGCCTCCAGCCCTCCTACGAGCAGTACTTC. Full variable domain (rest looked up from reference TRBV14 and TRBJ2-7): EAGVTQFPSHSVIEKGQTVTLRCDPISGHDNLYWYRRVMGKEIKFLLHFVKESKQDESGMPNNRFLAERTGGTYSTLKVQPAELEDSGVYFCASSLQPSYEQYFGPGTRLTVT.

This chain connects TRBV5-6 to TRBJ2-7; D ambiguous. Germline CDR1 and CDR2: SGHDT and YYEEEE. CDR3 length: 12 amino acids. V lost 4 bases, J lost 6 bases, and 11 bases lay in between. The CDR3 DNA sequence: TGTGCCAGCAGCCCCGGTCGGTCCGAGCAGTACTTC. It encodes CASSPGRSEQYF.

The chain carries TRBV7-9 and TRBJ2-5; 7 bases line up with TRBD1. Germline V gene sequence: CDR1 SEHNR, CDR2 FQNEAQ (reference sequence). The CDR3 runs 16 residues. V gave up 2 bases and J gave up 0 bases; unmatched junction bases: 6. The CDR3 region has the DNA TGTGCCAGCAGCTTATGGGGTGACAGGGACCAAGAGACCCAGTACTTC. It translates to CASSLWGDRDQETQYF.

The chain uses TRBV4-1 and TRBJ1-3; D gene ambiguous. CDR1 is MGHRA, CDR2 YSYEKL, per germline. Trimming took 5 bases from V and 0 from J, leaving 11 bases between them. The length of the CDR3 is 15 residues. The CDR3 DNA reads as TGCGCCAGCAGCGGGGAGACTCTCTCTGGAAACACCATATATTTT. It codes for CASSGETLSGNTIYF.

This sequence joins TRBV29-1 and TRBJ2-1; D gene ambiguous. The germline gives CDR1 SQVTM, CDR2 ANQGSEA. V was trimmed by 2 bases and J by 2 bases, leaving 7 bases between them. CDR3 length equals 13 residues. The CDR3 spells CSVERPAYNEQFF. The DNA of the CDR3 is TGCAGCGTTGAAAGACCGGCCTACAATGAGCAGTTCTTC.

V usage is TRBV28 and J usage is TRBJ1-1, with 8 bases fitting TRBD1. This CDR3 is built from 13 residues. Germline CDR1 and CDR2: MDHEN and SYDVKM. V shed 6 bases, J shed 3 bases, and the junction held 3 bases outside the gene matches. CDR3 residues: CASSRGRYTEAFF. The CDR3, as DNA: TGTGCCAGCAGCAGGGGGCGTTACACTGAAGCTTTCTTT.

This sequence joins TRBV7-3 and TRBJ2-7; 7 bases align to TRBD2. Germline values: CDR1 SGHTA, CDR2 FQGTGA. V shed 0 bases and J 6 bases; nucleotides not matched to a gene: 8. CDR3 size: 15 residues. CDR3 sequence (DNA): TGTGCCAGCAGCTTAACGGGCGGGAGCCTCGGCGAGCAGTACTTC. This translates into CASSLTGGSLGEQYF.

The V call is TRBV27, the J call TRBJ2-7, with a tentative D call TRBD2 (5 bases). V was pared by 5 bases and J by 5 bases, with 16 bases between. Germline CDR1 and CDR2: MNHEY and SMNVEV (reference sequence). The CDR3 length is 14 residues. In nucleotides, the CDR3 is TGTGCCAGCAGTCCCCTAGCAGCTTTCCACGAGCAGTACTTC. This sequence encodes CASSPLAAFHEQYF.

For the CDR3, the DNA is TGTGCCAGCAGTGAAGCGCTTCCCAACGCGGGGGAGAACACCGGGGAGCTGTTTTTT. This codes for CASSEALPNAGENTGELFF. The rearrangement uses TRBV2 and TRBJ2-2; 7 bases fit TRBD2. V shed 0 bases, J shed 1 base, and the junction held 11 bases outside the gene matches. The CDR3 contains 19 residues. Looked up from germline, CDR1 is SNHLY and CDR2 is FYNNEI.

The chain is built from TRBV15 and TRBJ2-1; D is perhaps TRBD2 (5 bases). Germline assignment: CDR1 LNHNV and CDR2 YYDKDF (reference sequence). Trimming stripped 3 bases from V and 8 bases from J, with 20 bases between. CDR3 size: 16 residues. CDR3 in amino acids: CATSSIAKGPSYEQFF. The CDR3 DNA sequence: TGTGCCACCAGCAGTATAGCGAAGGGCCCATCCTATGAGCAGTTCTTC.

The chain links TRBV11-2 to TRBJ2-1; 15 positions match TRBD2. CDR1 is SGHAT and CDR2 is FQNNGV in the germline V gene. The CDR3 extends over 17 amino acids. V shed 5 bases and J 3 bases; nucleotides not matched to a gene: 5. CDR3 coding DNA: TGTGCCAGCAGCCTGGGACTAGCGGGAGGAGTCTACAATGAGCAGTTCTTC. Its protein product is CASSLGLAGGVYNEQFF.

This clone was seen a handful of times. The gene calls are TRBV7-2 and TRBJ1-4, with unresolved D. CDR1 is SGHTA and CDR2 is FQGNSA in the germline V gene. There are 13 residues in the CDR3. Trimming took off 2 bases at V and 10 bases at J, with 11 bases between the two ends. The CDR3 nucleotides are TGTGCCAGCAGCTTAAATCAGTTCGTAAAACTGTTTTTT. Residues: CASSLNQFVKLFF.

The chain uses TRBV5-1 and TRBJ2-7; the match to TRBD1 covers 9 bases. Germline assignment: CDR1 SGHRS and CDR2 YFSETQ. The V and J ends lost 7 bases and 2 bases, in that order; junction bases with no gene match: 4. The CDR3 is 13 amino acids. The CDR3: CASGRQGAYEQYF. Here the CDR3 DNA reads TGCGCCAGCGGTCGACAGGGGGCCTACGAGCAGTACTTC.

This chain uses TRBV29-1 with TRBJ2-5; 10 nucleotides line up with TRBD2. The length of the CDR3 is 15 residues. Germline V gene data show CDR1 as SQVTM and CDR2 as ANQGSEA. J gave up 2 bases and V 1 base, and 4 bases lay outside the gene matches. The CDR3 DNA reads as TGCAGCGTTGAAGGGACTAGCGGATCACAAGAGACCCAGTACTTC. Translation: CSVEGTSGSQETQYF. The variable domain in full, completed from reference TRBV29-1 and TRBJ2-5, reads SAVISQKPSRDICQRGTSLTIQCQVDSQVTMMFWYRQQPGQSLTLIATANQGSEATYESGFVIDKFPISRPNLTFSTLTVSNMSPEDSSIYLCSVEGTSGSQETQYFGPGTRLLVL.

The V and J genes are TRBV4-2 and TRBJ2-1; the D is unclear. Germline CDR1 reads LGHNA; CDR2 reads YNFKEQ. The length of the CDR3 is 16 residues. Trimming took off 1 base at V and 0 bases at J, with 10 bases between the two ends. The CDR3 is CASSQVSSSSYNEQFF. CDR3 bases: TGTGCCAGCAGCCAAGTCTCCTCCAGCTCCTACAATGAGCAGTTCTTC.